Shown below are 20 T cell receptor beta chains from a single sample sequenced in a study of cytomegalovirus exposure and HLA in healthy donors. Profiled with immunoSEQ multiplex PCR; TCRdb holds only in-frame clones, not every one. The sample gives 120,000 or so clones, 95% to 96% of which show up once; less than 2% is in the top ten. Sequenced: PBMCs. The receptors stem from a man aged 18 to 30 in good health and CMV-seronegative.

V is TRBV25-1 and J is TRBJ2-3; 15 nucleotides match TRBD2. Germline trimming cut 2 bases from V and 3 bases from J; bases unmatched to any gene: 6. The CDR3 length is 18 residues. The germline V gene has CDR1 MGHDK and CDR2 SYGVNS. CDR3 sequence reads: CASSEPGLAGGRTDTQYF. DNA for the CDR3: TGTGCCAGCAGTGAACCTGGACTAGCGGGAGGGAGGACAGATACGCAGTATTTT.

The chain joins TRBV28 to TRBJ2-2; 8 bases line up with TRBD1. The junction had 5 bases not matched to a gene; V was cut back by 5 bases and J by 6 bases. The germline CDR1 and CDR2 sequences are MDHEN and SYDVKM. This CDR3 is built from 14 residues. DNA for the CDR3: TGTGCCAGCAGTCGACAGGGGTGGGCCGGGGAGCTGTTTTTT. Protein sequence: CASSRQGWAGELFF.

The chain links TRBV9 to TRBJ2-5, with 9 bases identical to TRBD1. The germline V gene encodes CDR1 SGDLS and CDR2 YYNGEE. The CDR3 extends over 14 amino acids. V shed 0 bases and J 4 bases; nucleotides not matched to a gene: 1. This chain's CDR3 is CASSVDRGRETQYF. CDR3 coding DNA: TGTGCCAGCAGCGTAGACAGGGGGCGAGAGACCCAGTACTTC.

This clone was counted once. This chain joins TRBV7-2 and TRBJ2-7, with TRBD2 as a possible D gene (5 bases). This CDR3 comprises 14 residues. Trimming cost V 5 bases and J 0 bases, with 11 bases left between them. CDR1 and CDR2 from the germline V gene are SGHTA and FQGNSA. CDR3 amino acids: CASSPGLSSYEQYF. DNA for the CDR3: TGTGCCAGCAGCCCCGGACTTTCCTCCTACGAGCAGTACTTC.

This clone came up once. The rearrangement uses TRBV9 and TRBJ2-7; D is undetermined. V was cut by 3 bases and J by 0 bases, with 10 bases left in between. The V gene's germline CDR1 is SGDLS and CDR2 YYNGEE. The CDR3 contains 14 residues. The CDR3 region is CASSERYSSYEQYF. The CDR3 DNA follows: TGTGCCAGCAGCGAGAGGTATAGCTCCTACGAGCAGTACTTC.

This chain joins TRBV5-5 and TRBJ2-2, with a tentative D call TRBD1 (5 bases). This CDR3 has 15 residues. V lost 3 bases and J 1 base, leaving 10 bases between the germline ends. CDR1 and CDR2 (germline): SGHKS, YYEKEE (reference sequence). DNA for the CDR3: TGTGCCAGCAGCTCAATGGGGCAGAACACCGGGGAGCTGTTTTTT. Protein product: CASSSMGQNTGELFF.

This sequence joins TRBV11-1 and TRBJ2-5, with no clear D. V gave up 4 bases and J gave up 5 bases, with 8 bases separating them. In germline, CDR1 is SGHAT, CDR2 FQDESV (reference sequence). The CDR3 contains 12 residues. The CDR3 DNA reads TGTGCCAGCAGCTCCGACTGGGAGACCCAGTACTTC. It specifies CASSSDWETQYF. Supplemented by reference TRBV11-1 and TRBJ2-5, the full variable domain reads EAEVAQSPRYKITEKSQAVAFWCDPISGHATLYWYRQILGQGPELLVQFQDESVVDDSQLPKDRFSAERLKGVDSTLKIQPAELGDSAMYLCASSSDWETQYFGPGTRLLVL.

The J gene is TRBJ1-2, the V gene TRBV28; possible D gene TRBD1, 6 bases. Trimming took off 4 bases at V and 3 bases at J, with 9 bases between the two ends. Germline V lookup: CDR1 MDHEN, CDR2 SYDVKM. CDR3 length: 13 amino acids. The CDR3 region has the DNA TGTGCCAGCAGTTACCCAGGGGACTATGGCTACACCTTC. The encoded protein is CASSYPGDYGYTF.

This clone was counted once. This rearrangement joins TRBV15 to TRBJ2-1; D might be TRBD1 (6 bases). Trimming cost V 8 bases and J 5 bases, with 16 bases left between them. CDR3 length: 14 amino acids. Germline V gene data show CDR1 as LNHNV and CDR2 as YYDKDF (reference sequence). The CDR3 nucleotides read TGTGCCACCTCCATTGAGGGGGACAACAATGAGCAGTTCTTC. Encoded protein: CATSIEGDNNEQFF.

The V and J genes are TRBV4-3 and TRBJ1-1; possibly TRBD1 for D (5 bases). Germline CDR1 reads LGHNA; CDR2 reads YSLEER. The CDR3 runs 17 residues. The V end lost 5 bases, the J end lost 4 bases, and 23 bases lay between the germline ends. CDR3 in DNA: TGCGCCAGCAGCATTGAGGGGACTCTCGGGGGGATCACTGAAGCTTTCTTT. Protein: CASSIEGTLGGITEAFF.

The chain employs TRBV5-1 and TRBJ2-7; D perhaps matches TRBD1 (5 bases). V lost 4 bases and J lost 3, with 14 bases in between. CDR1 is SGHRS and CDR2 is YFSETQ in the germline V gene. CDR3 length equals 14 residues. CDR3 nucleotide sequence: TGCGCCAGCAGCACCCAAGGGGATAACTACGAGCAGTACTTC. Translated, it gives CASSTQGDNYEQYF. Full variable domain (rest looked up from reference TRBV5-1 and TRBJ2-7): KAGVTQTPRYLIKTRGQQVTLSCSPISGHRSVSWYQQTPGQGLQFLFEYFSETQRNKGNFPGRFSGRQFSNSRSEMNVSTLELGDSALYLCASSTQGDNYEQYFGPGTRLTVT.

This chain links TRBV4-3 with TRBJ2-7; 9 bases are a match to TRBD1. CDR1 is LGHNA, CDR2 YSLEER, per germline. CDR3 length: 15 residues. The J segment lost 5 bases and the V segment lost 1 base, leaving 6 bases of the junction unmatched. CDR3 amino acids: CASSQGDRARDEQYF. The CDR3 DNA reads TGCGCCAGCAGCCAAGGGGACAGGGCTAGGGACGAGCAGTACTTC.

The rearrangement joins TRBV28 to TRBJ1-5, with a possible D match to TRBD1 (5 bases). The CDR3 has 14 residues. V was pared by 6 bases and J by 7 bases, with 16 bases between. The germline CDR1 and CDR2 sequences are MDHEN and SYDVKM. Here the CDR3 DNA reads TGTGCCAGCAGCCCCGTGGCGGGACGACAGCCCCAGCATTTT. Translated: CASSPVAGRQPQHF.

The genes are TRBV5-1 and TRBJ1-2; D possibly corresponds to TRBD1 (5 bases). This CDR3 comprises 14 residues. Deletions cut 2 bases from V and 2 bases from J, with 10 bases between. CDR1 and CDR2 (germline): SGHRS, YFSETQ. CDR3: CASSLRTQNYGYTF. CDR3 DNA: TGCGCCAGCAGCTTAAGGACACAGAACTATGGCTACACCTTC. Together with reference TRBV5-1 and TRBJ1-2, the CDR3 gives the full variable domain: KAGVTQTPRYLIKTRGQQVTLSCSPISGHRSVSWYQQTPGQGLQFLFEYFSETQRNKGNFPGRFSGRQFSNSRSEMNVSTLELGDSALYLCASSLRTQNYGYTFGSGTRLTVV.

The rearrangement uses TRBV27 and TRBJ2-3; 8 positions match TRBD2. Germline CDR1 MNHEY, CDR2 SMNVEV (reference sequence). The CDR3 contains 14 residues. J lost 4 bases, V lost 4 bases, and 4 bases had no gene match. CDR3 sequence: CASSSRGGADTQYF. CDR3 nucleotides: TGTGCCAGCAGTTCCCGGGGGGGGGCAGATACGCAGTATTTT.

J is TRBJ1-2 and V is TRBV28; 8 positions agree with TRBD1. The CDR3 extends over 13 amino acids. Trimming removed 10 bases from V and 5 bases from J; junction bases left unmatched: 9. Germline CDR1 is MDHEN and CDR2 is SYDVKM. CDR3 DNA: TGTGCCACCAGGACAGGGTCGGATTATGGCTACACCTTC. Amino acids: CATRTGSDYGYTF.

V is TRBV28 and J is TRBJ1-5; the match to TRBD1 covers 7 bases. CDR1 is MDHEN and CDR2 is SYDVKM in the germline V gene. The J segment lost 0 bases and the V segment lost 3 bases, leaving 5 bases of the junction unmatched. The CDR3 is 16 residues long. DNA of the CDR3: TGTGCCAGCAGTTTGAGACAGGGATATAGCAATCAGCCCCAGCATTTT. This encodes CASSLRQGYSNQPQHF.

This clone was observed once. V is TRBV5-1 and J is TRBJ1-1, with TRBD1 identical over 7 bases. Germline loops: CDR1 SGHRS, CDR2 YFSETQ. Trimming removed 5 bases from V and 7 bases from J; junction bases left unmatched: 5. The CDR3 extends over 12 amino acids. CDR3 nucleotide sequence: TGCGCCAGCAGATCAGGGGGGAATGAAGCTTTCTTT. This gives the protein CASRSGGNEAFF.

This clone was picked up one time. This chain's CDR3 is CASSKRQGTYQPQHF. Written as DNA, the CDR3 is TGTGCCAGCAGTAAGCGACAGGGGACGTATCAGCCCCAGCATTTT. V usage is TRBV28 and J usage is TRBJ1-5, with TRBD1 matching over 8 bases. Trimming cost V 5 bases and J 5 bases; bases outside gene matches: 8. Germline loops: CDR1 MDHEN, CDR2 SYDVKM. This CDR3 region has 15 residues.

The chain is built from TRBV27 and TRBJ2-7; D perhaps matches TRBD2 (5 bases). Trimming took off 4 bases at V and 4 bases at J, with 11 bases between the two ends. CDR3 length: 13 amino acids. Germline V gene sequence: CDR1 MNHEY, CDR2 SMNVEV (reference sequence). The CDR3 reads CASSYIRGYEQYF. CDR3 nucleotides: TGTGCCAGCAGTTACATAAGAGGGTACGAGCAGTACTTC.